This is a list of T cell receptor beta chains from one sample in a study of blood T cell repertoires in COVID-19. Sequenced by immunoSEQ multiplex PCR; TCRdb stores in-frame clones only, minus some. The data contain about 210,000 clones, around 82% of them seen just once; the ten biggest clones take up under 3%. Sequenced material: peripheral blood. The receptors derive from a man in his fifties with active or convalescent COVID-19. CDR3s leave out the opening cysteine and the closing phenylalanine or tryptophan.

TRBV7-2 ASSATVNEQF
TRBV7-8 ASSRRTGNTEAF
TRBV19 ASSHRDREGYGYT
TRBV28 ASSSLQGNEKLF
TRBV10-1 ASSVGGAIETQY
TRBV2 ASAWGQDRYEQY
TRBV27 ASSLGTGASLRDSPLH
TRBV5-1 ASSLVASGPYEQY
TRBV18 ASSPGFGSSGNTIY
TRBV4-1 ASSHATGAAYEQY
TRBV6-1 ASSETGTGYEKLF
TRBV10-3 AIRIEGGEPGNTIY
TRBV9 ASSAGLAGMDEQF
TRBV6-2/TRBV6-3 ASSSVLGQGDTEAF
TRBV18 ASSPTSRGRGTEAF
TRBV2 ASSEYAGAHTDTQY
TRBV6-1 ASSELRRFPYEQY
TRBV29-1 SAGGGQRSGYT
TRBV11-2 ASSWATLNTEAF
TRBV28 ASSLPHRVNEQF
TRBV7-2 ASSLGQGASGGYT
TRBV4-2 ASSQEGGFSYNEQF
TRBV7-2 ASSALTGGGTYEQY
TRBV27 ASSSRQGNILRGYGYT
TRBV4-1 ASSQGGLVQETQY
TRBV6-5 ASSRQGRYGYT
TRBV5-1 ASSLASGTGITEAF
TRBV10-3 AIKTGNYGYT
TRBV5-1 ASSLRQGREQY
TRBV7-2 ASSLGYRDSPLH
TRBV30 AWGRQGAGGNTIY
TRBV2 ASSVRQSNQPQH
TRBV11-2 ASSLTQGALN
TRBV28 ASSPLPGVIDEQY
TRBV19 ASSITSRGAGGYT
TRBV15 ATSTVGLNYGYT
TRBV19 ASSIRTGKTNEKLF
TRBV4-2 ASSQGGGPFSNEKLF